The TCR beta chain described here comes from a study of T cell responses to AZD1222 COVID-19 vaccine. Notes on the study in general: Two AZD1222 administrations were followed by greater Spike-specific TCR breadth and depth. The peak T cell response came first, and repertoires were sampled only after it. Donors were chiefly white British, with a greater number of females, and clonal diversity was perhaps underestimated.

Concerning this clone itself: The target antigen is unknown.

Libraries were prepared by immunoSEQ multiplex PCR; TCRdb keeps only in-frame clonotypes and omits some of them. The table has some 150,000 clones, more than 85% seen once. The ends were cut back, 5 bases at V and 7 bases at J, with 12 bases in the middle. The CDR3 contains 13 residues. Germline-derived CDR1 and CDR2 are LGHNA and YNFKEQ. The receptor was isolated from an adult in good health. This sequence joins TRBV4-2 and TRBJ1-5; D uncertain. The material sequenced was peripheral blood, taken on day 0 of AZD1222 vaccination. The CDR3 is CASSALRGQPQHF. In DNA form, the CDR3 reads TGTGCCAGCAGCGCTCTGCGAGGGCAGCCCCAGCATTTT.